This is a list of T cell receptor beta chains from one sample in a study of cytomegalovirus exposure and HLA in healthy donors. The table came from immunoSEQ multiplex PCR; TCRdb's copy has only in-frame clones and leaves some out. Among some 190,000 clones listed, approximately 78% were seen once. The sequencing sample was made of PBMCs. All receptors come from a male donor in good health and CMV-seronegative. Each CDR3 is given with its conserved first and last residue. D genes are given only for firm matches. The size field is filled for only some rows; it gives once, few, many or a size class.

>.|.|TRBV2|14|TRBJ2-7
CASSPSIGSYEQYF
TGTGCCAGCAGTCCTAGCATAGGTTCCTACGAGCAGTACTTC
>.|.|TRBV6-1|15|TRBJ1-5
CASSEGGWGNQPQHF
TGTGCCAGCAGTGAGGGAGGTTGGGGAAATCAGCCCCAGCATTTT
>.|.|TRBV29-1|12|TRBJ1-2
CSVEDQDYGYPF
TGCAGCGTTGAAGATCAGGACTATGGCTACCCCTTC
>TRBD2|.|TRBV27|13|TRBJ2-5
CASWTSAQETQYF
TGTGCCAGCTGGACTAGCGCCCAAGAGACCCAGTACTTC
>.|.|TRBV20-1|11|TRBJ1-4
CSTYDREKLFF
TGCAGTACCTATGACAGAGAAAAACTGTTTTTT
>.|.|TRBV6-1|14|TRBJ1-5
CASSEGQNNQPQHF
TGTGCCAGCAGTGAAGGACAGAACAATCAGCCCCAGCATTTT
>TRBD2|.|TRBV5-1|17|TRBJ2-5
CASSDGTSGNTKKTQYF
TGCGCCAGCAGCGACGGGACTAGCGGGAATACTAAAAAGACCCAGTACTTC
>TRBD1|.|TRBV6-6|16|TRBJ1-5
CASSYATGTGPQPQHF
TGTGCCAGCAGTTACGCCACCGGGACAGGGCCTCAGCCCCAGCATTTT
>.|.|TRBV9|17|TRBJ2-7
CASSVGSPTFPAYEQYF
TGTGCCAGCAGCGTAGGGTCCCCGACTTTTCCCGCCTACGAGCAGTACTTC
>.|few|TRBV5-1|13|TRBJ1-1
CASSRREPDEAFF
TGCGCCAGCAGTCGCCGGGAACCCGATGAAGCTTTCTTT
>TRBD1|.|TRBV9|17|TRBJ2-6
CASSVANQGAAANVLTF
TGTGCCAGCAGCGTAGCTAACCAGGGGGCGGCGGCCAACGTCCTGACTTTC
>.|.|TRBV7-2|18|TRBJ2-3
CASSLEAGSRVSTDTQYF
TGTGCCAGCAGCTTAGAAGCAGGTTCCAGGGTTAGCACAGATACGCAGTATTTT
>.|.|TRBV18|13|TRBJ1-1
CASSGQMNTEAFF
TGTGCCAGCTCCGGACAAATGAACACTGAAGCTTTCTTT
>TRBD2|.|TRBV11-2|18|TRBJ2-5
CASSLEVVAGGNGETQYF
TGTGCCAGCAGCTTAGAAGTGGTAGCGGGGGGGAATGGAGAGACCCAGTACTTC
>.|few|TRBV30|14|TRBJ1-1
CAWRLGRRNTEAFF
TGTGCCTGGAGGTTGGGCAGAAGAAACACTGAAGCTTTCTTT
>TRBD1|.|TRBV4-2|17|TRBJ1-4
CASSLNRGGTGNEKLFF
TGTGCCAGCAGCCTTAACCGCGGGGGGACAGGGAATGAAAAACTGTTTTTT
>.|.|TRBV19|13|TRBJ2-3
CASSIGITDTQYF
TGTGCCAGTAGTATAGGTATCACAGATACGCAGTATTTT
>TRBD1|.|TRBV11-2|16|TRBJ2-3
CASRLGTGVSTDTQYF
TGTGCCAGCAGGTTAGGGACAGGGGTGTCCACAGATACGCAGTATTTT
>TRBD1|.|TRBV5-1|14|TRBJ1-2
CASSLSGQGYGYTF
TGCGCCAGCAGCTTGTCGGGACAGGGGTATGGCTACACCTTC
>TRBD1|once|TRBV30|13|TRBJ1-2
CAWSVAQGFGYTF
TGTGCCTGGAGTGTAGCACAGGGGTTTGGCTACACCTTC
>TRBD1|.|TRBV19|15|TRBJ2-7
CASSITPDRVYEQYF
TGTGCCAGTAGTATAACCCCAGACAGGGTCTACGAGCAGTACTTC
>TRBD1|.|TRBV13|14|TRBJ1-4
CASSSSTGAEKLFF
TGTGCCAGCAGCTCCTCGACAGGGGCTGAAAAACTGTTTTTT
>TRBD2|.|TRBV9|16|TRBJ2-1
CASSVVTSGSYNEQFF
TGTGCCAGCAGCGTTGTTACTAGCGGTTCCTACAATGAGCAGTTCTTC
>.|.|TRBV7-9|14|TRBJ2-2
CASSLKPEPGELFF
TGTGCCAGCAGCTTAAAGCCGGAGCCCGGGGAGCTGTTTTTT
>TRBD1|.|TRBV28|15|TRBJ1-2
CASSLSGTGDYGYTF
TGTGCCAGCAGTTTGTCCGGGACAGGGGACTATGGCTACACCTTC
>TRBD1|.|TRBV18|14|TRBJ2-7
CASSPGQERYEQYF
TGTGCCAGCTCACCAGGACAGGAGAGATACGAGCAGTACTTC
>TRBD2|.|TRBV7-2|16|TRBJ2-7
CASSRGVAGVFYEQYF
TGTGCCAGCAGTAGAGGGGTGGCGGGAGTATTTTACGAGCAGTACTTC
>TRBD2|.|TRBV9|16|TRBJ2-5
CASSEPLAGGQETQYF
TGTGCCAGCAGCGAACCACTAGCGGGAGGTCAGGAGACCCAGTACTTC
>.|.|TRBV7-9|15|TRBJ2-7
CASSIGGGGYYEQYF
TGTGCCAGCAGCATAGGGGGCGGAGGGTACTACGAGCAGTACTTC
>TRBD1|few|TRBV10-2|15|TRBJ2-5
CASSHPGTGQETQYF
TGCGCCAGCAGCCACCCGGGGACAGGACAAGAGACCCAGTACTTC
>.|.|TRBV19|14|TRBJ1-2
CASSQQLRGYGYTF
TGTGCCAGTAGTCAGCAGCTCCGGGGCTATGGCTACACCTTC
>TRBD2|.|TRBV18|20|TRBJ2-3
CASSPPPGLAGGSGTDTQYF
TGTGCCAGCTCACCACCCCCGGGACTAGCGGGGGGTAGTGGTACAGATACGCAGTATTTT
>TRBD1|few|TRBV6-5|15|TRBJ1-5
CASSPTGVGNQPQHF
TGTGCCAGCAGTCCAACAGGGGTGGGAAATCAGCCCCAGCATTTT
>.|few|TRBV5-1|15|TRBJ1-2
CASSTQTGTTYGYTF
TGCGCCAGCAGCACGCAAACCGGGACAACCTATGGCTACACCTTC
>.|.|TRBV5-1|15|TRBJ1-2
CASSLNAGANYGYTF
TGCGCCAGCAGCCTTAATGCAGGGGCTAACTATGGCTACACCTTC
>.|.|TRBV7-9|12|TRBJ2-7
CASSSFTGEQYF
TGTGCCAGCAGCTCATTCACCGGCGAGCAGTACTTC
>TRBD1|.|TRBV4-2|16|TRBJ2-5
CASSQDPGTGFETQYF
TGTGCCAGCAGCCAAGATCCCGGGACAGGGTTCGAGACCCAGTACTTC
>.|.|TRBV4-3|15|TRBJ2-7
CASSQGRTTAYEQYF
TGCGCCAGCAGCCAAGGTAGGACTACAGCCTACGAGCAGTACTTC
>TRBD2|.|TRBV19|15|TRBJ2-7
CASSIASGVLYEQYF
TGTGCCAGTAGTATAGCTAGCGGGGTACTCTACGAGCAGTACTTC
>TRBD1|.|TRBV7-3|12|TRBJ2-3
CASDRAGDTQYF
TGTGCCAGCGACAGGGCGGGAGATACGCAGTATTTT
>.|.|TRBV4-3|15|TRBJ2-3
CASSQDRGGTDTQYF
TGCGCCAGCAGCCAAGACAGGGGAGGCACAGATACGCAGTATTTT
>TRBD1|.|TRBV28|14|TRBJ2-7
CASRTGGLSYEQYF
TGTGCCAGCAGGACAGGGGGGCTTTCCTACGAGCAGTACTTC
>.|once|TRBV10-2|16|TRBJ1-3
CASSEGGPISGNTIYF
TGCGCCAGCAGTGAAGGGGGACCGATCTCTGGAAACACCATATATTTT
>TRBD2|once|TRBV7-2|14|TRBJ2-1
CASSLGNSGKGQFF
TGTGCCAGCAGCTTGGGAAATAGCGGGAAAGGGCAGTTCTTC
>TRBD1|.|TRBV27|15|TRBJ2-7
CASSFKGAYSYEQYF
TGTGCCAGCAGTTTTAAGGGGGCTTACTCCTACGAGCAGTACTTC
>TRBD2|.|TRBV27|15|TRBJ2-7
CASSLGRASTYEQYF
TGTGCCAGCAGTTTGGGGAGGGCGTCTACCTACGAGCAGTACTTC
>.|.|TRBV6-5|14|TRBJ2-2
CASWGERVTGELFF
TGTGCCAGTTGGGGGGAGAGGGTCACCGGGGAGCTGTTTTTT
>TRBD1|.|TRBV5-8|16|TRBJ2-1
CASSFDGTGNYNEQFF
TGTGCCAGCAGCTTCGATGGGACAGGTAACTACAATGAGCAGTTCTTC